Presented here are 27 T cell receptor beta chains from one specimen sequenced in a study of T cell responses to AZD1222 COVID-19 vaccine. Clones were sequenced by immunoSEQ multiplex PCR, and TCRdb holds only the in-frame ones, with some missing. The sample carries 100,000 or so clones, approximately 90% recorded once. Sequences were derived from peripheral blood, sampled on day 0 of AZD1222 vaccination. The source is an adult in good health.

This clone was observed once. J is TRBJ1-1 and V is TRBV24-1; D gene unclear. V lost 2 bases and J lost 1, with 7 bases in between. The CDR3 totals 14 residues. The germline gives CDR1 KGHDR, CDR2 SFDVKD. CDR3 bases: TGTGCCACCAGTGATTCAGCGCGGAACACTGAAGCTTTCTTT. It specifies CATSDSARNTEAFF.

This chain links TRBV2 with TRBJ2-3; perhaps TRBD2 as D (6 bases). Trimming left V 6 bases short and J 2 bases short, with 21 bases between. Germline CDR1 is SNHLY and CDR2 is FYNNEI. This CDR3 comprises 17 residues. In DNA, the CDR3 is TGTGCCAGCAGGGTCCTGGTGAAGACTAGACACACAGATACGCAGTATTTT. Translation gives CASRVLVKTRHTDTQYF. Using reference TRBV2 and TRBJ2-3 for the parts outside the CDR3, the full variable domain is EPEVTQTPSHQVTQMGQEVILRCVPISNHLYFYWYRQILGQKVEFLVSFYNNEISEKSEIFDDQFSVERPDGSNFTLKIRSTKLEDSAMYFCASRVLVKTRHTDTQYFGPGTRLTVL.

The V gene is TRBV10-1, the J gene TRBJ2-7; TRBD1 matches 7 bases. The CDR3 runs to 13 residues. CDR1 is WNHNN and CDR2 is SYGVQD in the germline V gene (reference sequence). V shed 8 bases, J shed 2 bases, and the junction held 6 bases outside the gene matches. In DNA form, the CDR3 reads TGCGCCAGCCGGGACAGCATTACCTACGAGCAGTACTTC. The encoded protein is CASRDSITYEQYF.

V and J are TRBV2 and TRBJ1-1; D unclear. Trimming shortened V by 3 bases and J by 2 bases, and 19 bases separated the two germline ends. The germline V gene has CDR1 SNHLY and CDR2 FYNNEI. The CDR3 spans 17 residues. In nucleotides, the CDR3 is TGTGCCAGCAGTGACCTTCCGGAGGTGGGCCCAAACACTGAAGCTTTCTTT. Translated: CASSDLPEVGPNTEAFF. Full variable domain (rest looked up from reference TRBV2 and TRBJ1-1): EPEVTQTPSHQVTQMGQEVILRCVPISNHLYFYWYRQILGQKVEFLVSFYNNEISEKSEIFDDQFSVERPDGSNFTLKIRSTKLEDSAMYFCASSDLPEVGPNTEAFFGQGTRLTVV.

The chain recombines TRBV19 with TRBJ1-2; TRBD1 might be the D (5 bases). From germline, CDR1 is LNHDA and CDR2 SQIVND (reference sequence). The CDR3 has 14 amino acids. V was shortened by 9 bases and J by 4 bases, with 18 bases between the two germline ends. For the CDR3, the DNA is TGTGCCAGCGCACCCCCGGGGGGGGTCTATGGCTACACCTTC. It specifies CASAPPGGVYGYTF.

The V call is TRBV6-5, the J call TRBJ2-5, with D unclear. CDR1 and CDR2 from the germline V gene are MNHEY and SVGAGI. The V gene lost 6 bases and the J gene lost 4 bases, with 18 bases spanning the gap. The length of the CDR3 is 15 residues. CDR3 coding DNA: TGTGCCAGCAGCTTATCTGGGAACGTACGAGAGACCCAGTACTTC. It codes for CASSLSGNVRETQYF.

The rearrangement links TRBV6-2 or TRBV6-3 to TRBJ2-1; perhaps TRBD2 as D (5 bases). The CDR3 has 18 amino acids. Germline V gives CDR1 MNHEY, CDR2 SVGEGT. Trimming stripped 2 bases from V and 8 bases from J, with 25 bases between. The CDR3: CASSYPPRRARGVDEQFF. In DNA form, the CDR3 reads TGTGCCAGCAGTTACCCTCCTAGGCGGGCCCGAGGTGTAGATGAGCAGTTCTTC.

V is TRBV13 and J is TRBJ1-2; 7 nucleotides agree with TRBD1. Trimming took 5 bases from V and 4 from J; bases not matched to a gene: 4. The CDR3 length is 13 residues. From germline, CDR1 is PRHDT and CDR2 FYEKMQ (reference sequence). CDR3 amino acids: CASSRDSLYGYTF. As DNA, the CDR3 is TGTGCCAGCAGCAGGGACAGTCTCTATGGCTACACCTTC.

Here the CDR3 DNA reads TGTGCCTGGAACCCGCCCGCGCGCTCACCCCTCCACTTT. Amino acids: CAWNPPARSPLHF. The chain carries TRBV30 and TRBJ1-6; D unresolved. The length of the CDR3 is 13 residues. V gave up 4 bases and J gave up 10 bases, with 14 bases separating them. Germline CDR1 and CDR2: GTSNPN and SVGIG (reference sequence).

On this clone itself: The same CDR3 is also encoded by other DNA sequences in this sample. The chain employs TRBV6-2 or TRBV6-3 and TRBJ1-6; unclear D gene. The germline V gene has CDR1 MNHEY and CDR2 SVGEGT. The CDR3 is 16 residues long. V shed 2 bases and J shed 0 bases, with 8 bases lying between them. CDR3 sequence reads: CASSYRPSSYNSPLHF. The CDR3 nucleotides read TGTGCCAGCAGTTACAGACCGAGCTCCTATAATTCACCCCTCCACTTT.

J is TRBJ1-2 and V is TRBV3-1 (or the pseudogene TRBV3-2); the D gene is possibly TRBD1 (6 bases). The CDR3 loop spans 17 amino acids. The germline V gene has CDR1 LGHDT and CDR2 YNNKEL (reference sequence). Trimming pared 1 base from V and 3 bases from J, leaving 18 bases between. CDR3 amino acids: CASSQGRIRGVDYGYTF. CDR3 nucleotides: TGTGCCAGCAGCCAAGGAAGGATCAGGGGTGTCGACTATGGCTACACCTTC.

V is TRBV7-6 and J is TRBJ1-2, with 7 bases matching TRBD1. Germline values: CDR1 SGHVS, CDR2 FNYEAQ. The CDR3 runs 13 residues. V shed 5 bases, J shed 4 bases, and the junction held 4 bases outside the gene matches. The CDR3 DNA reads TGTGCCAGCAGCCCGGGACAGACCTATGGCTACACCTTC. Translated: CASSPGQTYGYTF. Together with reference TRBV7-6 and TRBJ1-2, the CDR3 gives the full variable domain: GAGVSQSPRYKVTKRGQDVALRCDPISGHVSLYWYRQALGQGPEFLTYFNYEAQQDKSGLPNDRFSAERPEGSISTLTIQRTEQRDSAMYRCASSPGQTYGYTFGSGTRLTVV.

V and J are TRBV29-1 and TRBJ2-3; 16 bases line up with TRBD2. This CDR3 is 17 amino acids long. The V gene end was trimmed by 6 bases and the J gene end by 1 base; junction bases not matched to a gene: 7. CDR1 is SQVTM and CDR2 is ANQGSEA in the germline V gene. The CDR3 sequence is CSVPGTSGRARTDTQYF. In DNA, the CDR3 is TGCAGCGTGCCCGGGACTAGCGGGAGGGCCCGCACAGATACGCAGTATTTT.

The rearrangement links TRBV7-9 to TRBJ2-5; D not resolved. The CDR3 runs 14 residues. Looked up from germline, CDR1 is SEHNR and CDR2 is FQNEAQ (reference sequence). The V and J ends lost 1 base and 9 bases respectively, with 15 bases between them. The CDR3 DNA follows: TGTGCCAGCAGCTTAGGCCGGAGTACTGTTCCCCAGTACTTC. This gives the protein CASSLGRSTVPQYF.

V is TRBV10-3 and J is TRBJ2-7; D is undetermined. CDR3 length equals 12 residues. Germline values: CDR1 ENHRY, CDR2 SYGVKD. V lost 2 bases and J lost 1, with 3 bases in between. The CDR3 sequence is CAISEASYEQYF. For the CDR3, the DNA is TGTGCCATCAGTGAGGCTTCCTACGAGCAGTACTTC.

The V and J genes are TRBV7-3 and TRBJ2-3; no reliable D call. The CDR3 is made up of 13 amino acids. Trimming left V 2 bases short and J 10 bases short, with 13 bases between. Germline V lookup: CDR1 SGHTA, CDR2 FQGTGA. The CDR3 protein is CASSLDTTRSQYF. CDR3 DNA sequence: TGTGCCAGCAGCTTAGACACGACCAGATCGCAGTATTTT.

CDR3: CASSIPLGDRGPNQPQHF. CDR3 sequence (DNA): TGTGCCAGCAGCATCCCGCTGGGGGACAGGGGTCCCAATCAGCCCCAGCATTTT. This sequence joins TRBV21-1 and TRBJ1-5; no check of the table's D call, TRBD1, against the DNA was made. TRBV21-1 is a recognized pseudogene. The CDR3 is 18 amino acids.

This chain uses TRBV5-5 with TRBJ2-7; 8 positions match TRBD1. V was clipped by 2 bases and J by 4 bases; unmatched bases: 8. This CDR3 region has 15 residues. CDR1 SGHKS and CDR2 YYEKEE come from the germline V gene (reference sequence). The CDR3 region has the DNA TGTGCCAGCAGCTTTAGCCCGGGACAGGTATACGAGCAGTACTTC. Translated, it gives CASSFSPGQVYEQYF.

The rearrangement joins TRBV5-5 to TRBJ2-7, with 9 positions matching TRBD1. CDR3 length equals 14 residues. Trimming took 3 bases from V and 3 from J; bases not matched to a gene: 4. Germline values: CDR1 SGHKS, CDR2 YYEKEE (reference sequence). For the CDR3, the DNA is TGTGCCAGCAGCTCCGACAGGGGGTTCTACGAGCAGTACTTC. Translated: CASSSDRGFYEQYF.

V is TRBV15 and J is TRBJ1-1, with D hard to call. The CDR3 has 14 amino acids. Looked up from germline, CDR1 is LNHNV and CDR2 is YYDKDF (reference sequence). V was shortened by 0 bases and J by 4 bases, with 9 bases between the two germline ends. The CDR3 loop is CATSRDKASTEAFF. The CDR3 DNA is TGTGCCACCAGCAGAGATAAAGCGAGCACTGAAGCTTTCTTT.

The chain joins TRBV4-3 to TRBJ2-7, with no clear D. This CDR3 is 14 amino acids long. The germline CDR1 and CDR2 sequences are LGHNA and YSLEER. Trimming removed 0 bases from V and 7 bases from J, with 13 bases in between. The DNA for the CDR3 is TGCGCCAGCAGCCAAGATATGCCGCCTCGGGAGCAGTACTTC. It encodes CASSQDMPPREQYF.

The J gene is TRBJ2-7, the V gene TRBV5-6; TRBD1 matches at 8 bases. This CDR3 region has 16 residues. Per germline, CDR1 SGHDT and CDR2 YYEEEE. V dropped 5 bases and J dropped 3; count of bases not matched to a gene: 13. The CDR3 DNA follows: TGTGCCAGCAGGGACAGGGTGGGCCCTTCTAACTACGAGCAGTACTTC. Its protein is CASRDRVGPSNYEQYF.

This chain connects TRBV7-2 to TRBJ2-7, with 10 bases lining up with TRBD2. This CDR3 has 14 amino acids. The V gene's germline CDR1 is SGHTA and CDR2 FQGNSA. The V and J ends lost 1 base and 6 bases, in that order; junction bases with no gene match: 3. The CDR3 here is CASSLVGTSAEQYF. The CDR3 DNA follows: TGTGCCAGCAGCTTAGTCGGGACTAGCGCCGAGCAGTACTTC.

The gene calls are TRBV7-3 and TRBJ2-1; 7 positions match TRBD2. The CDR3 length is 16 residues. V shed 5 bases and J 7 bases; nucleotides not matched to a gene: 14. Germline loops: CDR1 SGHTA, CDR2 FQGTGA. The CDR3 bases are TGTGCCAGCAGCCCGGGAGGACTAGTCGGTCTAAATGAGCAGTTCTTC. As protein: CASSPGGLVGLNEQFF.

The gene calls are TRBV28 and TRBJ2-1; 8 bases line up with TRBD2. Germline values: CDR1 MDHEN, CDR2 SYDVKM. Trimming at V came to 5 bases and at J to 4 bases, leaving 10 bases not matched to a gene. This CDR3 is built from 16 residues. The CDR3 nucleotides are TGTGCCAGCAGTCCCCGGGCGGGAGGAAGGTACAATGAGCAGTTCTTC. As protein: CASSPRAGGRYNEQFF. The full variable domain, in which reference TRBV28 and TRBJ2-1 provide the parts outside the CDR3, is DVKVTQSSRYLVKRTGEKVFLECVQDMDHENMFWYRQDPGLGLRLIYFSYDVKMKEKGDIPEGYSVSREKKERFSLILESASTNQTSMYLCASSPRAGGRYNEQFFGPGTRLTVL.

CDR3 in DNA: TGTGCCAGCAGCCAACTGGGACAGGGGGGCGAGCAGTACTTC. This encodes CASSQLGQGGEQYF. The rearrangement links TRBV7-9 to TRBJ2-7; 11 nucleotides match TRBD1. Germline V gene lookup returns CDR1 SEHNR and CDR2 FQNEAQ (reference sequence). The J segment lost 6 bases and the V segment lost 5 bases, leaving 6 bases of the junction unmatched. The CDR3 loop spans 14 amino acids.

This chain uses TRBV7-9 with TRBJ1-5; maybe TRBD1 (6 bases). The CDR3 contains 14 residues. CDR1 and CDR2 (germline): SEHNR, FQNEAQ (reference sequence). V was shortened by 1 base and J by 6 bases, with 10 bases between the two germline ends. CDR3 DNA: TGTGCCAGCAGCTTAGAGGGGGGCGGTCAGCCCCAGCATTTT. This encodes CASSLEGGGQPQHF.